This TCR beta chain was found in a study of shared clonotypes between healthy human individuals. V dropped 5 bases and J dropped 6; count of bases not matched to a gene: 9. From germline, CDR1 is SEHNR and CDR2 FQNEAQ (reference sequence). This CDR3 contains 14 residues. Study-wide findings and caveats: For sorted subsets, rarefaction showed incomplete sequencing despite large depth. Of the naive CD4 clonotypes, approximately 5% were shared across a handful of donors.

For sorted subsets, roughly 200 ng DNA per replicate equaled around 28,000 T cell genomes. TCRdb's copy holds only in-frame clones and misses some; the assay was immunoSEQ multiplex PCR. This table holds 1,400,000 or so clones, just under 99% found once. Those who donated, Caucasian adults without exception, all lived in Nashville, Tennessee. For this clone: The antigen is undetermined.

Sequencing was performed on naive CD4+ T cells sorted from blood. As to subset: CD45RA+ positively selected. This chain links TRBV7-9 with TRBJ1-1; 7 bases are shared with TRBD1. The clonotype was recovered from a man aged 25-45 years in good health. The CDR3 reads CASSLRGQPAEAFF. CDR3 nucleotides: TGTGCCAGCAGCCTTAGGGGACAGCCGGCTGAAGCTTTCTTT.